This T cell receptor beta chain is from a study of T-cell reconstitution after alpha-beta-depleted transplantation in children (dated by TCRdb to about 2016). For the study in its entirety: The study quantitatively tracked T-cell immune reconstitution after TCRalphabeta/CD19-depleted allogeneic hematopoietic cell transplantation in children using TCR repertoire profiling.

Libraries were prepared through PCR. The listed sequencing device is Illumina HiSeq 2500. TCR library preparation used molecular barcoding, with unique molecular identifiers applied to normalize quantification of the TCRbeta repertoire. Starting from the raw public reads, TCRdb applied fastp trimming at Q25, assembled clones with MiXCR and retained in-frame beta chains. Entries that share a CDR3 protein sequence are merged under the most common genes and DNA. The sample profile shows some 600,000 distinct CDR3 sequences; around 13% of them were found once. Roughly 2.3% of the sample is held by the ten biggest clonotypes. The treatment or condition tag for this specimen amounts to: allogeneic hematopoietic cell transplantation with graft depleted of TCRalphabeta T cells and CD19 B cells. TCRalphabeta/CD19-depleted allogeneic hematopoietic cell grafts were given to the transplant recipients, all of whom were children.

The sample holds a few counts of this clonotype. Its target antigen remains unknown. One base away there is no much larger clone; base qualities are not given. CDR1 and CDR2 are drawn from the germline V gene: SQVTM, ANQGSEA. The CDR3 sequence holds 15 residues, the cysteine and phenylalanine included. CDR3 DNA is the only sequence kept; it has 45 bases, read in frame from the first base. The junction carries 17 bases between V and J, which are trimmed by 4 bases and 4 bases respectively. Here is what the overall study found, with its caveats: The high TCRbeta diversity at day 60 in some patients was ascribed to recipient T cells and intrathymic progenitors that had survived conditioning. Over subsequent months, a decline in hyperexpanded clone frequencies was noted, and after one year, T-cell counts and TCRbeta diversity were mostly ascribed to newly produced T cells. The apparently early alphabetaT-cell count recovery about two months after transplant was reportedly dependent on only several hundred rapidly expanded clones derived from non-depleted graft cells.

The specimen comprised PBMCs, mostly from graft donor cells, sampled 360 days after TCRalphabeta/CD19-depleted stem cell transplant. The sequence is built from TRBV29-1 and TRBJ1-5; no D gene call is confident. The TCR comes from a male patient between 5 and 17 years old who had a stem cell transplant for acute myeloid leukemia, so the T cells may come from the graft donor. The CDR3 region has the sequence CSVGVDGAKNQPQHF. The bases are TGCAGCGTTGGGGTGGACGGAGCAAAGAATCAGCCCCAGCATTTT.